This T cell receptor beta chain is from a study of blood T cell repertoires in COVID-19. Study-wide background: T cells, B-cell-depleted T cells, or PBMCs provided the cDNA or gDNA that served as material.

Produced via immunoSEQ multiplex PCR; TCRdb's table is partial and in-frame only. The table has a few hundred thousand clones, roughly 86% seen once. The sample holds one count of this clone. Enrolled through a virtual design, the participants were between roughly 18 and 95 years of age and came from 24 US areas. Cohorts were based on clinical histories the participants reported. Within 2 weeks before study entry, exposed participants met a COVID-19 case. The clonotype was recovered from a woman aged 25-40 years who had been exposed to COVID-19. The sample was PBMCs or T cells enriched from blood (not recorded which).

The CDR3, as DNA: TGTGCCAGCGTTACTAGCTCCTACAATGAGCAGTTCTTC. This gives the protein CASVTSSYNEQFF. The chain joins TRBV28 to TRBJ2-1, with a tentative D call TRBD2 (5 bases). The germline CDR1 and CDR2 sequences are MDHEN and SYDVKM. This CDR3 contains 13 residues. Between the trimmed V and J ends, which lost 8 bases and 0 bases, there was a span of 8 bases.